The 26 T cell receptor beta chains reported below all come from one sample, sequenced in a study of T-cell reconstitution after alpha-beta-depleted transplantation in children. For TCRbeta, the library was prepared with unique molecular identifiers. TCRdb re-called the PCR reads through MiXCR, storing one row per CDR3 protein. This sample has about 640,000 distinct CDR3 sequences, with 16% found just once. The sample in question was PBMCs from the stem cell graft donor, obtained from the stem cell graft. The receptors derive from a human donor who donated a stem cell graft to a child with acute myeloid leukemia.

This clonotype was observed a handful of times. V usage is TRBV20-1 and J usage is TRBJ2-2; 8 bases map to TRBD1. CDR1 and CDR2 from the germline V gene are DFQATT and SNEGSKA (reference sequence). The CDR3 length is 14 residues. J gave up 7 bases and V 1 base, and 5 bases lay outside the gene matches. The CDR3 DNA follows: TGCAGTGCTAGAGCAACAGGGGGAAGCGGGGAGCTGTTTTTT. As protein: CSARATGGSGELFF.

This clonotype was recorded at least ten times. CDR3 loop: CSASLGTANYGYTF. The CDR3 DNA reads TGCAGTGCTTCCCTCGGGACAGCTAACTATGGCTACACCTTC. This rearrangement joins TRBV20-1 to TRBJ1-2; 7 bases fit TRBD1. The V and J ends lost 5 bases and 0 bases, in that order; junction bases with no gene match: 6. The germline gives CDR1 DFQATT, CDR2 SNEGSKA (reference sequence). The CDR3 runs to 14 residues.

The V call is TRBV20-1, the J call TRBJ2-1, with 14 bases aligning to TRBD2. J lost 0 bases, V lost 6 bases, and 4 bases had no gene match. Germline V gene sequence: CDR1 DFQATT, CDR2 SNEGSKA (reference sequence). CDR3 size: 16 residues. CDR3 sequence reads: CSATGTSGGSYNEQFF. The CDR3 DNA reads as TGCAGTGCGACCGGGACTAGCGGGGGCTCCTACAATGAGCAGTTCTTC.

This clonotype occurred a few times. The genes are TRBV12-5 and TRBJ2-4, with 8 bases identical to TRBD2. V lost 3 bases and J lost 0; bases outside the gene matches: 7. The length of the CDR3 is 17 residues. Germline CDR1 reads LGHNT; CDR2 reads FRNRAP. CDR3 sequence reads: CASGLGNSGVAKNIQYF. In DNA, the CDR3 is TGTGCTAGTGGTTTAGGTAATAGCGGGGTAGCCAAAAACATTCAGTACTTC. Together with reference TRBV12-5 and TRBJ2-4, the CDR3 gives the full variable domain: DARVTQTPRHKVTEMGQEVTMRCQPILGHNTVFWYRQTMMQGLELLAYFRNRAPLDDSGMPKDRFSAEMPDATLATLKIQPSEPRDSAVYFCASGLGNSGVAKNIQYFGAGTRLSVL.

This clonotype occurred a few times. V and J are TRBV24-1 and TRBJ1-1, with a weak D call TRBD1 (5 bases). Trimming shortened V by 9 bases and J by 5 bases, and 9 bases separated the two germline ends. The V gene's germline CDR1 is KGHDR and CDR2 SFDVKD. The CDR3 sequence is 11 residues long. CDR3 bases: TGTGCCACCTCCCGGGGGACTGAAGCTTTCTTT. It yields the protein CATSRGTEAFF.

To note about this clonotype: A much bigger clone sits one base away, suggesting this may be a read error. The chain joins TRBV12-3 or TRBV12-4 to TRBJ2-7; TRBD1 agrees at 9 bases. V shed 6 bases and J 5 bases; nucleotides not matched to a gene: 8. The CDR3 sequence is 14 residues long. The CDR3: CASSLDRGLNEQYF. The CDR3 DNA sequence: TGTGCCAGCAGCCTGGACAGGGGATTGAACGAGCAGTACTTC.

This chain connects TRBV20-1 to TRBJ2-2; 7 bases line up with TRBD2. V lost 3 bases and J lost 0; bases outside the gene matches: 4. CDR1 and CDR2 from the germline V gene are DFQATT and SNEGSKA (reference sequence). The CDR3 covers 15 residues. The CDR3, as DNA: TGCAGTGCTAGGGGGGGGGGGACGAACACCGGGGAGCTGTTTTTT. Protein sequence: CSARGGGTNTGELFF.

The genes are TRBV20-1 and TRBJ1-6; D possibly corresponds to TRBD1 (6 bases). This CDR3 has 20 residues. Germline lookup yields CDR1 DFQATT and CDR2 SNEGSKA (reference sequence). The V gene lost 5 bases and the J gene lost 1 base, with 27 bases spanning the gap. The CDR3 sequence: CSALRRGGALIKSYNSPLHF. The CDR3 nucleotides read TGCAGTGCTCTCCGGAGGGGGGGGGCGTTGATAAAATCCTATAATTCACCCCTCCACTTT.

In its sample, this clonotype was seen many times. CDR3 in DNA: TGTGCCAGCAGGACAGGGTGGTCCTATAATTCACCCCTCCACTTT. Encoded protein: CASRTGWSYNSPLHF. V gene TRBV27 combines with J gene TRBJ1-6; 7 nucleotides agree with TRBD1. Losses at the gene ends were 6 bases for V and 1 base for J; bases not matched to a gene: 3. The germline CDR1 and CDR2 sequences are MNHEY and SMNVEV (reference sequence). CDR3 size: 15 residues.

The chain carries TRBV20-1 and TRBJ1-1, with D maybe TRBD1 (5 bases). V dropped 6 bases and J dropped 10 bases, with 24 bases sitting between them. From germline, CDR1 is DFQATT and CDR2 SNEGSKA (reference sequence). The CDR3 has 14 amino acids. The CDR3 is CSAAGTDSEMRAFF. For the CDR3, the DNA is TGCAGTGCCGCCGGGACCGACTCCGAGATGAGAGCTTTCTTT.

This clonotype was detected a few times. The chain employs TRBV7-3 and TRBJ2-2; D possibly matches TRBD1 or TRBD2 (5 bases each). Trimming removed 2 bases from V and 5 bases from J, with 15 bases in between. The CDR3 runs to 16 residues. Germline V gives CDR1 SGHTA, CDR2 FQGTGA. CDR3 nucleotide sequence: TGTGCCAGCAGCTTAGGGGCAGGGAGCCTTACCGGGGAGCTGTTTTTT. Translation: CASSLGAGSLTGELFF.

In its sample, this clonotype was seen a few times. This sequence joins TRBV30 and TRBJ2-7, with D perhaps TRBD1 (6 bases). V shed 2 bases and J shed 3 bases, with 11 bases lying between them. Germline CDR1 GTSNPN, CDR2 SVGIG (reference sequence). The CDR3 has 13 amino acids. The CDR3, as DNA: TGTGCCTGGAGTCCTCAACAGGGCTACGAGCAGTACTTC. Its protein is CAWSPQQGYEQYF.

This clonotype was recorded at least ten times. The chain combines TRBV6-1 with TRBJ2-1; 8 bases align to TRBD2. This CDR3 is 14 amino acids long. Looked up from germline, CDR1 is MNHNS and CDR2 is SASEGT. Trimming at V came to 8 bases and at J to 2 bases, leaving 5 bases not matched to a gene. This chain's CDR3 is CASGLSGAYNEQFF. CDR3 sequence (DNA): TGTGCCAGCGGACTTAGCGGGGCCTACAATGAGCAGTTCTTC.

The chain has TRBV7-9 and TRBJ1-2; 7 nucleotides agree with TRBD1. CDR3 length: 14 residues. V trimming: 5 bases; J trimming: 7 bases; junction bases outside the gene matches: 10. From germline, CDR1 is SEHNR and CDR2 FQNEAQ (reference sequence). The CDR3 sequence: CASSRPGTDSGYTF. As DNA, the CDR3 is TGTGCCAGCAGCCGTCCCGGGACAGACTCTGGCTACACCTTC.

This clonotype was detected only a few times. The V gene is TRBV7-6, the J gene TRBJ1-3; D is undetermined. The V end was cut by 6 bases, the J end by 8 bases, with 14 bases between. The germline V gene has CDR1 SGHVS and CDR2 FNYEAQ. There are 13 residues in the CDR3. The CDR3 DNA reads as TGTGCCAGCAGACCAGGTGAAGAGGACACCATATATTTT. Residues: CASRPGEEDTIYF.

At least ten counts were recorded for this clonotype. The chain combines TRBV5-5 with TRBJ2-1, with 10 bases matching TRBD2. The germline V gene has CDR1 SGHKS and CDR2 YYEKEE (reference sequence). V was clipped by 1 base and J by 3 bases; unmatched bases: 7. CDR3 length: 17 amino acids. The CDR3 DNA is TGTGCCAGCAGCTTGCGCCCTAGCGGGGGCAGCTACAATGAGCAGTTCTTC. Protein sequence: CASSLRPSGGSYNEQFF.

This chain connects TRBV21-1 to TRBJ2-7. TRBV21-1 is given as a pseudogene. This CDR3 is 15 amino acids long. The CDR3 sequence is CASSKGEFAPYEQYF. The CDR3 DNA sequence: TGTGCCAGCAGCAAAGGGGAATTCGCTCCCTACGAGCAGTACTTC.

This clonotype has ten or more counts. V and J are TRBV6-5 and TRBJ1-5, with a weak D call TRBD1 (5 bases). Germline V gene data show CDR1 as MNHEY and CDR2 as SVGAGI. This CDR3 is 14 amino acids long. V was pared by 1 base and J by 5 bases, with 9 bases between. The CDR3 DNA sequence: TGTGCCAGCAGTTACTTATTGGGGGATCAGCCCCAGCATTTT. Protein product: CASSYLLGDQPQHF.

This clonotype was counted at least ten times. The chain is built from TRBV5-6 and TRBJ2-3, with 7 bases identical to TRBD1. The CDR3 is made up of 13 amino acids. The V gene end was trimmed by 4 bases and the J gene end by 6 bases; junction bases not matched to a gene: 5. Per the germline V gene, CDR1 is SGHDT and CDR2 is YYEEEE. The CDR3 nucleotides are TGTGCCAGCAGCGTGACAGGGACGGATACGCAGTATTTT. This gives the protein CASSVTGTDTQYF.

This clonotype was seen many times. The rearrangement joins TRBV20-1 to TRBJ1-1; D possibly corresponds to TRBD1 (5 bases). Trimming shortened V by 6 bases and J by 1 base, and 27 bases separated the two germline ends. The germline CDR1 and CDR2 sequences are DFQATT and SNEGSKA (reference sequence). This CDR3 is 18 amino acids long. The CDR3 DNA follows: TGCAGTGCCGCCAGATCAGGGTCCTTGGGGGTATCGAACACTGAAGCTTTCTTT. The encoded protein is CSAARSGSLGVSNTEAFF.

This clonotype turned up a few times. The V and J genes are TRBV20-1 and TRBJ2-1, with unresolved D. Germline V gene lookup returns CDR1 DFQATT and CDR2 SNEGSKA (reference sequence). This CDR3 comprises 11 residues. Trimming stripped 7 bases from V and 4 bases from J, with 8 bases between. In nucleotides, the CDR3 is TGCAGTGTCACGATATACAATGAGCAGTTCTTC. Translation: CSVTIYNEQFF.

The V gene is TRBV5-1, the J gene TRBJ2-3, with TRBD1 identical over 10 bases. CDR1 and CDR2 (germline): SGHRS, YFSETQ. J gave up 5 bases and V 3 bases, and 6 bases lay outside the gene matches. The CDR3 spans 15 residues. CDR3: CASSYRGQGVDTQYF. The CDR3 DNA reads TGCGCCAGCAGCTATAGAGGACAGGGGGTAGATACGCAGTATTTT.

This clonotype appeared many times. The chain links TRBV5-6 to TRBJ2-1; TRBD2 matches at 11 bases. This CDR3 region has 15 residues. Trimming removed 1 base from V and 7 bases from J; junction bases left unmatched: 4. The germline CDR1 and CDR2 sequences are SGHDT and YYEEEE. The CDR3 region is CASSLRLAGSNEQFF. The CDR3 nucleotides are TGTGCCAGCAGCTTGCGACTAGCGGGGAGTAATGAGCAGTTCTTC.

In its sample, this clonotype was seen a few times. The J gene is TRBJ1-1, the V gene TRBV12-3 or TRBV12-4, with 12 bases that match TRBD1. The CDR3 covers 17 residues. J was trimmed by 5 bases and V by 2 bases; bases with no gene match: 9. The CDR3 coding sequence is TGTGCCAGCAGTTTAAGGGGACAGGGGGCAATGGGAACTGAAGCTTTCTTT. This translates into CASSLRGQGAMGTEAFF.

The J gene is TRBJ1-6, the V gene TRBV2; 7 bases are a match to TRBD1. This CDR3 is built from 15 residues. Trimming at V came to 6 bases and at J to 9 bases, leaving 11 bases not matched to a gene. CDR1 and CDR2 (germline): SNHLY, FYNNEI. Here the CDR3 DNA reads TGTGCCAGCAGCTCCCTCGGGACAGAAGTTTCACCCCTCCACTTT. It translates to CASSSLGTEVSPLHF. Full variable domain (outside the CDR3, taken from reference TRBV2 and TRBJ1-6): EPEVTQTPSHQVTQMGQEVILRCVPISNHLYFYWYRQILGQKVEFLVSFYNNEISEKSEIFDDQFSVERPDGSNFTLKIRSTKLEDSAMYFCASSSLGTEVSPLHFGNGTRLTVT.

This clonotype was recorded at least ten times. This sequence joins TRBV11-2 and TRBJ1-2, with TRBD1 as a possible D gene (6 bases). The CDR3 runs 12 residues. Germline V CDR1 and CDR2: SGHAT, FQNNGV. Deletions cut 5 bases from V and 6 bases from J, with 10 bases between. This chain's CDR3 is CASSNRDHGYTF. Here the CDR3 DNA reads TGTGCCAGCAGCAACAGGGATCATGGCTACACCTTC.